A single TCR beta chain is shown here with its context. Which antigen it targets is not known. Per-base quality was not reported, and no clone a single base away is much larger than it. Receptors were amplified or captured by the immunoSEQ multiplex PCR assay. A mixture of 60 forward primers for TCR Vbeta segments and 13 reverse primers for TCR Jbeta segments was used in the multiplex PCR. Amplification of the CDR3 region of rearranged TCR beta genes was performed with a multiplex PCR assay on genomic DNA. The Illumina HiSeq System was used to sequence the amplified TCR beta libraries as 87-base-pair reads. In the source study's methods: Across the 700 or so repertoires, a later analysis counted 80 million or so unique TCR beta chains, around 11 million of which were shared by at least two donors. Raw reads were error-corrected and collapsed into unique sequences by a nearest-neighbor algorithm in which closely related sequences were merged to remove PCR and sequencing errors. To assign V, D and J gene segments, CDR3 sequences were aligned to IMGT reference sequences. For a sequence to be retained, at least a six-nucleotide match to both a V gene segment and a J gene segment was required. Rearrangements were called productive when the CDR3 lacked stop codons and stayed in frame with V and J; all others were non-productive. CDR3 was defined according to IMGT convention as the region running from the second conserved V-encoded cysteine to the conserved J-encoded phenylalanine. The earlier analysis of about 530 of the donors excluded any sequence lacking an unambiguous match to a single V gene segment. In an earlier analysis of 587 of the donors, a V segment was called functional when productive rearrangements were above 56.7%, and segregating when the standard deviation between donors exceeded 5%. A statistical classification framework was developed to diagnose cytomegalovirus status using the catalog of TCR beta chain sequences. A later analysis assigned V and J genes by comparing TCR nucleotide sequences with IMGT/GENE-DB human TR gene sequences. The TCRdist pipeline was used in a later analysis to assign CDR3 sequences and most-parsimonious VDJ recombination scenarios. A later analysis defined each TCR beta chain by its CDR3 amino acid sequence plus V-gene family, and excluded reads lacking a unique V-gene family. As a way to deal with suspected cross-contamination and a sequencing artifact, a later analysis dropped over 550 nucleotide sequences that were highly shared and had low generation probability. For each public chain, a later analysis derived a clonal expansion index from normalized ranks of inferred template counts within each repertoire. In a later analysis, generation probabilities were computed using a VDJ recombination model fitted to out-of-frame rearrangements, and the results were checked against IGoR. In a later analysis, hypergeometric tests were used to score TCR-TCR, TCR-HLA and TCR-CMV co-occurrence, with a repertoire-size bias correction applied to TCR pairs. To estimate false discovery rates, a later analysis permuted the HLA or CMV assignments 20 times. A later analysis grouped co-occurring TCRs with DBSCAN, adding TCRdist sequence similarity when clustering within HLA-allele-positive subsets. For co-occurrence clustering, repertoires with fewer than 30,000 or more than 120,000 public chains were excluded, along with several repertoires with anomalous nucleotide sharing. The immuneACCESS repertoire file appears here via TCRdb, limited to in-frame rearrangements. These files lack a portion of the clones; in checked studies, under half of the deficit traces to unresolved V genes, and the cause of the others is not known. D and trimming come from the DNA, and the V and J calls and clone size come from that table. The table for this sample lists about 190,000 clones; roughly 80% of them were counted only once. The ten largest clones take up 3% to 4% of the sample.

The sample comes from a study of cytomegalovirus exposure and HLA in healthy donors (dated by TCRdb to the late 2010s). Looking at the study overall: An earlier analysis of about 560 of the donors reported approximately 300 Gb of sequence data and 117 million unique TCR beta sequences obtained from roughly 180 million T cells. Rather than using new phenotypic data, the later analysis identified candidate immune exposures from TCR beta sequences and from how often those sequences occurred across donors. An earlier analysis of some 500 of the donors applied high-throughput TCR beta sequencing to assess whether each TCR beta V gene segment acted as functional or pseudogenic. Donor age, sex, ethnicity and CMV serostatus were compiled alongside the repertoire data. In a later genetic analysis, genome-wide SNP genotypes for 398 of the 666 donors were used, and that subset was treated as a discovery cohort. In a later analysis, previously published TCR beta repertoires from 666 donors were re-analyzed and high-resolution HLA genotyping was added so that TCR occurrence patterns could be studied. An early release covering some 640 HLA-typed donors comprised about 300 gigabases of sequencing data and around 80 million unique TCR sequences. To predict cytomegalovirus infection status, the study brought together high-throughput TCR immunosequencing, statistical association of individual TCRs with disease status, and machine learning. Typing coverage varied by locus: roughly 629-640 donors for A, B, C, DRB1 and DQB1; approximately 500 for DQA1; about 570 for DPA1; roughly 450 for DPB1. Among 300 to 500 genotyped donors of the cohort, an average of roughly 230,000 unique TCR beta nucleotide sequences was sequenced per donor, of which about 19% were non-productive. Along with the roughly 670-subject first cohort, a separate validation cohort of around 110 different subjects was used. About five DR-DQ haplotypes were treated as single units for association and clustering because of strong linkage in the cohort. Class I and class II HLA loci were covered by the typing at four-digit resolution. Every repertoire in the discovery cohort had been generated on one and the same sequencing platform. The study aimed to test whether signatures of past pathogen exposure could be identified by cataloging public T cell receptors. Among the approximately 420 genotyped donors, more than 70% belonged to the genetic ancestry cluster associated with self-reported Caucasian donors. Using immunosequencing, the study profiled T cell repertoires from 640 or so subjects and related those repertoires to cytomegalovirus serostatus. Findings and caveats that apply to the study as a whole: Roughly uniform sequencing depth across donors was assumed in presence/absence analyses, although this assumption may not hold. A later analysis found that most CMV-associated TCR beta chains appeared HLA-restricted, with HLA associations seemingly driven largely by CMV exposure. In this cohort, only TCR beta chains were sequenced, and detectable features were limited by the absence of alpha or paired-chain data. Immune exposure information for the cohort was limited to CMV serostatus. A later genetic analysis associated a missense DCLRE1C variant with V-gene and J-gene trimming of TCR beta chains, and an independent cohort replicated the association. In vitro tests confirmed that a few of the cytomegalovirus-associated TCR beta chains recognize cytomegalovirus antigens. Correlated functional status among segregating V segments might be attributable to linkage disequilibrium, but an unknown experimental factor could not be ruled out. Because HLA typing was unavailable for some donors at each locus, only the typed subset was used in association tests. The authors suggested that the approach could potentially be generalized to other disease states and immunological phenotypes. In a later analysis, TCR association rates were found to vary across HLA loci, with the most associated TCRs seen for DRB1 alleles and the fewest for HLA-C alleles. The sequencing pipeline was judged likely to have produced a cluster of highly shared sequence variants as a technical artifact. Compared with equally common non-associated chains, HLA-associated TCR beta chains in a later analysis were more clonally expanded and had lower generation probabilities. A further reported finding was that TCR beta sequences accurately predicted the HLA-A and HLA-B alleles for most subjects in the first cohort. The 87-base-pair reads could not distinguish some IMGT-functional V segments, including TRBV6-2 and TRBV6-3, so those segments were excluded. Because counts were too low, about 18 rarely observed V segments, including chromosome 9 orphons, were excluded from the earlier analysis of around 640 of the donors. Cytomegalovirus status was reported to be diagnosed by the classifier with high specificity and sensitivity in both the original and validation cohorts. A total of around 150 TCR beta chains were listed by the study as associated with cytomegalovirus. While some public TCRs were present in many individuals, most TCR sequences turned up only very rarely across donors. When HLA alleles, especially DR and DQ, strongly co-occurred, TCR associations were difficult to assign to individual alleles. According to a later analysis, parvovirus B19, influenza, CMV and Epstein-Barr virus appeared linked to several top co-occurrence clusters. At a false discovery rate of 0.05, a later analysis linked 15,000 to 20,000 TCR beta sequences to specific HLA alleles. Broadly in line with IMGT annotations, most TCR beta V segments showed up in productive rearrangements about 87% or about 30% of the time in an earlier analysis of roughly 590 of the donors. In a later genetic analysis, fewer N-insertions in productive TCRs were reported among donors in an Asian-associated ancestry cluster than the roughly 640-donor mean.

Counted from cysteine to phenylalanine, this CDR3 has 18 amino acids. The CDR3 DNA has 54 bases and is translated from base 1. For this chain, trimming is 6 bases at the V end and 4 bases at the J end, and the number of junction bases without a gene match is 18. Reading the germline V gene (reference sequence) gives CDR1 MNHEY and CDR2 SMNVEV. The cohort was made up of roughly 670 healthy bone marrow donors. Cohort members were all nominally healthy when sampled, although unrecorded immune exposures were likely present. The donor tested CMV seronegative and was one of the 352 seronegative cohort members. Each donor provided a peripheral blood sample, and peripheral blood mononuclear cells were used for TCR beta sequencing. Genomic DNA extraction from the blood cell samples was performed with the Qiagen DNeasy Blood Extraction Kit.

Recombination joined TRBV27 with TRBJ2-7, and TRBD2 matches 10 of the central bases. The receptor's source is a man between 45 and 60 years old in good health and CMV-seronegative. What was sequenced was PBMCs. The sequenced DNA is TGTGCCAGCAGCCCACTGTTGGGTTCTAGCGGGGGTCTATACGAGCAGTACTTC. Translation gives CASSPLLGSSGGLYEQYF.